This TCR beta chain was sequenced during a study of shared clonotypes between healthy human individuals. Study-wide results and limits: Few donors restricted represented genetic and exposure-history diversity. Measured sharing among donors was expected to vary with sequencing depth. Sampling was confined to blood; repertoires within tissues likely differ.

This clone was picked up one time. The antigen is unknown. Only CD45RO-negative cells positively selected for CCR7 counted as naive CD8 cells, so terminally differentiated effector memory CD45RA+ cells were excluded. TCRdb's copy holds only in-frame clones and misses some; the assay was immunoSEQ multiplex PCR. Here the sample spans around 1.9 million clones, about 93% being singletons. The CDR3 length is 12 residues. The germline CDR1 and CDR2 sequences are MDHEN and SYDVKM. The V end lost 6 bases, the J end lost 4 bases, and 9 bases lay between the germline ends. The chain joins TRBV28 to TRBJ1-2; no clear D. Sequencing used naive CD8+ T cells from PBMCs. The sequence came from a man in his late teens or twenties in good health. Some clones in this sample may be carry-over from other donors' samples. The CDR3 reads CASSSTTYGYTF. The CDR3, as DNA: TGTGCCAGCAGCTCCACGACCTATGGCTACACCTTC.